This is a list of T cell receptor beta chains from one sample in a study of regulatory T cells in long-lasting Graves disease. Each CDR3 protein is one row after TCRdb ran MiXCR on the multiplex PCR reads. This sample has 320,000 or so distinct CDR3 sequences, with approximately 20% found just once. Sample: peripheral blood mononuclear cells (PBMCs), taken at new diagnosis, from a patient treated with antithyroid drugs. The receptor set was obtained from a female donor with Graves disease. The CDR3 runs from the conserved cysteine through the conserved F or W. Each record gives: J gene, D gene, V gene, clone size, CDR3 DNA, CDR3 protein. A D gene is named only where the DNA matches it firmly. Not all rows give a size; the values are once, few, many and, for expanded clones, a class.

>TRBJ2-7|TRBD2|TRBV24-1|many
TGTGCCACCAGTGATTTCCGGGAGGGGTTGGACGAGCAGTACTTC
CATSDFREGLDEQYF
>TRBJ2-3|-|TRBV5-6|-
TGTGCCAGCAGCACTGGAGTCGGCACCGTCACAGATACGCAGTATTTT
CASSTGVGTVTDTQYF
>TRBJ2-6|-|TRBV12-3/TRBV12-4|-
TGTGCCATTTGGGGGGACAGCTCTGGGGCCAACGTCCTGACTTTC
CAIWGDSSGANVLTF
>TRBJ1-1|TRBD1|TRBV24-1|-
TGTGCCACGCAAGACAGGGGAGACACTGAAGCTTTCTTT
CATQDRGDTEAFF
>TRBJ2-1|TRBD1|TRBV7-3|many
TGTGCCAGCAGCCCCGGGACAGGGGCAAACAATGAGCAGTTCTTC
CASSPGTGANNEQFF
>TRBJ2-7|-|TRBV12-3/TRBV12-4|many
TGTGCCAGCAGTTTATTTCTCGGAGGGGGGGGAGGGCCTCACGAGCAGTACTTC
CASSLFLGGGGGPHEQYF
>TRBJ2-7|-|TRBV12-3/TRBV12-4|many
TGTGCCAGCAGTTTGACAGGTTGGGGACAATACGAGCAGTACTTC
CASSLTGWGQYEQYF
>TRBJ2-5|TRBD2|TRBV2|few
TGTGCCAGCAGCTCAAAACAGCGGGGGGGCACGGAGACCCAGTACTTC
CASSSKQRGGTETQYF
>TRBJ2-5|-|TRBV20-1|many
TGCAGTGCTAGAGATCCGGAAAAGTACCAAGAGACCCAGTACTTC
CSARDPEKYQETQYF
>TRBJ2-3|TRBD2|TRBV4-2|-
TGTGCCAGCAGCCAAGTCGAACGCGGACTAGCGGCAGATACGCAGTATTTT
CASSQVERGLAADTQYF
>TRBJ1-5|-|TRBV12-3/TRBV12-4|many
TGTGCCAGCAGCCCCCGGTGGGATCAGCCCCAGCATTTT
CASSPRWDQPQHF
>TRBJ2-1|TRBD2|TRBV27|many
TGTGCCAGCAGTTCACTAGCGGGAGGGGGATATGAGCAGTTCTTC
CASSSLAGGGYEQFF
>TRBJ2-3|TRBD2|TRBV7-8|-
TGTGCCAGCAGCTTAGTGGAGGCGCGGACTAGCGGGAGATCAGATACGCAGTATTTT
CASSLVEARTSGRSDTQYF
>TRBJ1-1|-|TRBV19|many
TGTGCCAGTAGTACACGACAGAAGAACACTGAAGCTTTCTTT
CASSTRQKNTEAFF
>TRBJ2-4|-|TRBV10-3|few
TGTGCCATCAGCGAGATAGCCAAAAACATTCAGTACTTC
CAISEIAKNIQYF
>TRBJ2-1|TRBD1|TRBV28|few
TGTGCCAGCAGTTGGGACAGGGCGCCTTACAATGAGCAGTTCTTC
CASSWDRAPYNEQFF
>TRBJ2-1|-|TRBV7-9|-
TGTGCCAGCAGCGCCGTAGACAATGAGCAGTTCTTC
CASSAVDNEQFF
>TRBJ2-7|-|TRBV6-2/TRBV6-3|few
TGTGCCAGCAGTTACGGTGCTTGGAACTACGAGCAGTACTTC
CASSYGAWNYEQYF
>TRBJ2-7|-|TRBV6-2/TRBV6-3|many
TGTGCCAGCAGCTATAACTCCCCCGACGGCGAGCAGTACTTC
CASSYNSPDGEQYF
>TRBJ1-1|TRBD1|TRBV13|few
TGTGCCAGCAGCTTCCGGACAGGGTCGGGCACTGAAGCTTTCTTT
CASSFRTGSGTEAFF
>TRBJ1-2|-|TRBV4-1|many
TGCGCCAGCAGCCAAGTCGCCGGTTATTATGGCTACACCTTC
CASSQVAGYYGYTF
>TRBJ1-2|-|TRBV6-1|many
TGTGCCAGCAGTGAAGGGGGGGCCGGACGGTCCTATGGCTACACCTTC
CASSEGGAGRSYGYTF
>TRBJ2-3|TRBD1|TRBV9|-
TGTGCCAGCAGCGTAGGGAGGACAGGCTCTTCTACAGATACGCAGTATTTT
CASSVGRTGSSTDTQYF
>TRBJ1-5|-|TRBV27|many
TGTGCCAGCAGTTTAAAGGGGGAGCATTGGCCCCAGCATTTT
CASSLKGEHWPQHF
>TRBJ2-1|-|TRBV9|few
TGTGCCAGCAGCGTAGGCAGGGACACCGTAGCGTCTTACAATGAGCAGTTCTTC
CASSVGRDTVASYNEQFF
>TRBJ2-2|TRBD2|TRBV10-3|many
TGTGCCATCAGTGCAGCGGGAGGCCTCACCGGGGAGCTGTTTTTT
CAISAAGGLTGELFF
>TRBJ1-4|-|TRBV11-2|many
TGTGCCAGCAGCTTAGGAGGCCAGGGTAATGAAAAACTGTTTTTT
CASSLGGQGNEKLFF
>TRBJ2-4|-|TRBV11-2|many
TGTGCCAGCAGCTGGGTGAACATTCAGTACTTC
CASSWVNIQYF
>TRBJ1-2|TRBD1|TRBV5-4|-
TGTGCCAGCAGATCCCAGACAGGGGACTATGGCTACACCTTC
CASRSQTGDYGYTF
>TRBJ2-1|TRBD2|TRBV20-1|many
TGCAGTGCTAGGGCCACTAGCGGGAGAAGCTCCTACAATGAGCAGTTCTTC
CSARATSGRSSYNEQFF
>TRBJ1-2|-|TRBV20-1|many
TGCAGTGCTAGAGATATGCAGGGGCTATCTAATGGCTACACCTTC
CSARDMQGLSNGYTF
>TRBJ1-1|-|TRBV6-1|many
TGTGCCAGCAGTAGAGGAGGGACAGAAGCTTTCTTT
CASSRGGTEAFF
>TRBJ2-2|-|TRBV4-1|-
TGCGCCAGCAGCCAAGGGCCAGGGCCCCCCGGGGAGCTGTTTTTT
CASSQGPGPPGELFF
>TRBJ1-5|-|TRBV5-6|-
TGTGCCAGCAGCCAACTTGGTGGGGACAATCAGCCCCAGCATTTT
CASSQLGGDNQPQHF
>TRBJ2-5|-|TRBV20-1|many
TGCAGTGCTAGAGATCGTCTCCACCCTGGGGAGACCCAGTACTTC
CSARDRLHPGETQYF
>TRBJ2-2|-|TRBV12-3/TRBV12-4|many
TGTGCCCACGCCCGGGCCTCCGGCACCGGGGAGCTGTTTTTT
CAHARASGTGELFF
>TRBJ2-2|TRBD2|TRBV5-1|few
TGCGCCAGCAGCTTGGCTAGCGGGAGGTTGAACACCGGGGAGCTGTTTTTT
CASSLASGRLNTGELFF